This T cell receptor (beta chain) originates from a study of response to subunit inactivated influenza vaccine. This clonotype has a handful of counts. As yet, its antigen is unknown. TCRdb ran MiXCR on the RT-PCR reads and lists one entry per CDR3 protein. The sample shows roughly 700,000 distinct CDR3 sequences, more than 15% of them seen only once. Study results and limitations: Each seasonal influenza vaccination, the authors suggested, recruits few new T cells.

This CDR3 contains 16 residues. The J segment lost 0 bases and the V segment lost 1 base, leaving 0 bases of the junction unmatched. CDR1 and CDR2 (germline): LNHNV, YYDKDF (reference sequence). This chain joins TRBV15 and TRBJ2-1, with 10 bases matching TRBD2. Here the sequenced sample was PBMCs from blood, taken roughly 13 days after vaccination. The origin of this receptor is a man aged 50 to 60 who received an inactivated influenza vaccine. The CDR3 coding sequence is TGTGCCACCAGCAGAGCTAGCGGGAGCTCCTACAATGAGCAGTTCTTC. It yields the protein CATSRASGSSYNEQFF.